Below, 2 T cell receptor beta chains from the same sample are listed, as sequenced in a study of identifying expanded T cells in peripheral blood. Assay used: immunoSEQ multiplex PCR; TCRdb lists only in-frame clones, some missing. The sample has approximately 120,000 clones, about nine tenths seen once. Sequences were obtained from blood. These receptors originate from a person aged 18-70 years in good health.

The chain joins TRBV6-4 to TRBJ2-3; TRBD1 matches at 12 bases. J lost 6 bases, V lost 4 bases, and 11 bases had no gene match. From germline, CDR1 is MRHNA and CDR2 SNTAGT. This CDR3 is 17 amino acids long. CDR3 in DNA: TGTGCCAGCAGTGCCCAGGGGGGACAGGGGGCGTTGGATACGCAGTATTTT. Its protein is CASSAQGGQGALDTQYF.

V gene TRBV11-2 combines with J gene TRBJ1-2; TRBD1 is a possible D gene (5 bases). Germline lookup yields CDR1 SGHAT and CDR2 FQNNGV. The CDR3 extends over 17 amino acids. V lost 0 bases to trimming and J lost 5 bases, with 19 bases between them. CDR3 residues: CASSLDATAAGGYGYTF. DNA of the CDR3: TGTGCCAGCAGCTTAGATGCGACAGCCGCCGGCGGATATGGCTACACCTTC.